The clone carrying this T cell receptor (beta chain) was observed many times. Its antigen is unknown. CDR3 regions of TCR beta were amplified from RNA transcripts. Second-round multiplex PCR followed a first-round RT-PCR using HTBI primers. TCRdb reprocessed the multiplex PCR reads with MiXCR, giving one entry per CDR3 protein. The sample contains approximately 150,000 distinct CDR3 sequences, about two fifths of which appear only once. The data originate from a study of Graves' ophthalmopathy and Graves' hyperthyroidism. Study results and limitations: Discriminating ophthalmopathy from stable hyperthyroidism, a 13-signature model attained a sensitivity of about 89% and a specificity of about 83%.

Germline values: CDR1 MNHEY, CDR2 SVGAGI. The V and J ends lost 4 bases and 0 bases respectively, with 12 bases between them. CDR3 length: 15 amino acids. The sequence was obtained from a young man with Graves' ophthalmopathy. The chain couples TRBV6-5 to TRBJ1-1; D gene uncertain. The source material was peripheral blood. In DNA, the CDR3 is TGTGCCAGCAGTTCAGGCCTAGTAATGAACACTGAAGCTTTCTTT. Translation: CASSSGLVMNTEAFF.